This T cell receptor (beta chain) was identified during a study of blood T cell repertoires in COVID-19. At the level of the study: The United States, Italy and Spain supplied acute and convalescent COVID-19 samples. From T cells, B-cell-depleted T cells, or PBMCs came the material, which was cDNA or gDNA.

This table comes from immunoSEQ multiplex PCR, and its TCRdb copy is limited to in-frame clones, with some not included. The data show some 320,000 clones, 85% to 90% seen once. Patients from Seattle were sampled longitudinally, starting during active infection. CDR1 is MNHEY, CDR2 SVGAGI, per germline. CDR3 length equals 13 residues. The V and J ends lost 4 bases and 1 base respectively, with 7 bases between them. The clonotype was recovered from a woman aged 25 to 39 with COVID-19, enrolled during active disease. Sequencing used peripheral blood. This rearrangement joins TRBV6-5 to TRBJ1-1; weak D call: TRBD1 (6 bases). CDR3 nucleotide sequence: TGTGCCAGCAGTTCGGACAGGAACACTGAAGCTTTCTTT. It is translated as CASSSDRNTEAFF.